A single sample is the source of the 8 T cell receptor beta chains below, sequenced in a study of blood T cell repertoires in COVID-19. Clones were read by immunoSEQ multiplex PCR, and TCRdb kept only the in-frame ones, dropping some. The data hold around 210,000 clones, with 85% observed a single time. Source material: peripheral blood. These TCRs come from a man in his fifties or sixties with COVID-19, enrolled during active disease.

This clone was detected only once. V is TRBV19 and J is TRBJ2-1, with 16 bases matching TRBD2. The CDR3 covers 19 residues. V lost 7 bases and J lost 8; bases outside the gene matches: 17. The V gene's germline CDR1 is LNHDA and CDR2 SQIVND (reference sequence). In DNA, the CDR3 is TGTGCCAGTACCCTCCGACAGGGGGTGGGACTAGCGGGAGGGGATGAGCAGTTCTTC. Its protein is CASTLRQGVGLAGGDEQFF.

This clone was recorded once. This chain joins TRBV4-2 and TRBJ1-2; maybe TRBD1 (6 bases). This CDR3 has 14 residues. The germline gives CDR1 LGHNA, CDR2 YNFKEQ. The germline V and J ends were trimmed by 0 bases and 1 base, with 6 bases remaining between them. This CDR3 is CASSQDRGNYGYTF. CDR3 DNA: TGTGCCAGCAGCCAAGACAGGGGTAACTATGGCTACACCTTC.

The gene calls are TRBV19 and TRBJ2-1; TRBD1 matches 7 bases. Germline trimming cut 1 base from V and 0 bases from J; bases unmatched to any gene: 9. The CDR3 runs to 18 residues. Germline-derived CDR1 and CDR2 are LNHDA and SQIVND (reference sequence). The CDR3 here is CASSIATSTGSSYNEQFF. CDR3 coding DNA: TGTGCCAGTAGTATAGCAACCTCGACAGGGAGCTCCTACAATGAGCAGTTCTTC.

This chain connects TRBV28 to TRBJ1-5; TRBD1 matches at 10 bases. V trimming: 6 bases; J trimming: 4 bases; junction bases outside the gene matches: 9. Germline V CDR1 and CDR2: MDHEN, SYDVKM. The CDR3 extends over 16 amino acids. This CDR3 reads CASRPGQGMRNQPQHF. DNA for the CDR3: TGTGCCAGCAGACCGGGACAGGGGATGCGGAATCAGCCCCAGCATTTT.

V gene TRBV12-3 or TRBV12-4 combines with J gene TRBJ1-1; D gene uncertain. The CDR3 consists of 11 residues. The germline V and J ends were trimmed by 6 bases and 6 bases, with 8 bases remaining between them. Here the CDR3 reads CASSPGPEAFF. The CDR3 nucleotides read TGTGCCAGCAGCCCAGGCCCTGAAGCTTTCTTT.

The chain uses TRBV10-3 and TRBJ1-2, with unresolved D. Trimming removed 8 bases at V and 2 bases at J, with 12 bases between. The CDR3 is 13 residues long. CDR1 and CDR2 from the germline V gene are ENHRY and SYGVKD. The CDR3 here is CAIREGRNYGYTF. CDR3 bases: TGTGCCATCCGGGAAGGGCGGAACTATGGCTACACCTTC.

The chain is built from TRBV30 and TRBJ2-3, with D possibly matching TRBD2 (6 bases). CDR3 length: 15 residues. V lost 5 bases, J lost 6 bases, and 21 bases lay in between. CDR1 and CDR2 (germline): GTSNPN, SVGIG (reference sequence). CDR3: CAWRSPGLGRDTQYF. The DNA of the CDR3 is TGTGCCTGGCGGAGCCCGGGACTGGGGCGGGATACGCAGTATTTT.

This chain links TRBV12-3 or TRBV12-4 with TRBJ2-7, with TRBD1 matching over 10 bases. The trim removed 5 bases at V and 2 bases at J, leaving 0 bases unmatched. CDR3 length equals 13 residues. The CDR3 region has the DNA TGTGCCAGCAGTGACAGGGGGCCCTACGAGCAGTACTTC. Amino acid sequence: CASSDRGPYEQYF.